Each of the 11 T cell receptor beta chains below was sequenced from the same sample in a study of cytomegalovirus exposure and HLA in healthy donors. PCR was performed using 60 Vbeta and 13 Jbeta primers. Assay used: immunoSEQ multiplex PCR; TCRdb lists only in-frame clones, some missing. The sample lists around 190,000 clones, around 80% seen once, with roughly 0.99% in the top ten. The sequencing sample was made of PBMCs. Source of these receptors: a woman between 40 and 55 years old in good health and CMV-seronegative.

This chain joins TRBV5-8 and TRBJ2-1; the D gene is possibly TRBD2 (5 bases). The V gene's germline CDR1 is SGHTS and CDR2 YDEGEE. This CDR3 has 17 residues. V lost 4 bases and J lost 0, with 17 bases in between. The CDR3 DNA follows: TGTGCCAGCAGCCCTGCCGCGGGTGTTAGCTCCTACAATGAGCAGTTCTTC. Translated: CASSPAAGVSSYNEQFF.

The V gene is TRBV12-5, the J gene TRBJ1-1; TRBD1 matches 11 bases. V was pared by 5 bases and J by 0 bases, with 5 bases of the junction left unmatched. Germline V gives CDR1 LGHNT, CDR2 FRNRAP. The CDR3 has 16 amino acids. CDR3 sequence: CASGTGTGGMNTEAFF. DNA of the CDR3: TGTGCTAGTGGTACGGGGACAGGGGGAATGAACACTGAAGCTTTCTTT.

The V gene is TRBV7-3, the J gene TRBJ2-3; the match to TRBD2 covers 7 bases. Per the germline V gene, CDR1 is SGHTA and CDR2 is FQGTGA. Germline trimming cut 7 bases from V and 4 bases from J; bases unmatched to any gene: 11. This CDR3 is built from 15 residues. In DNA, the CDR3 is TGTGCCAGCACCCCCTCAGCGGGATTCGCAGATACGCAGTATTTT. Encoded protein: CASTPSAGFADTQYF.

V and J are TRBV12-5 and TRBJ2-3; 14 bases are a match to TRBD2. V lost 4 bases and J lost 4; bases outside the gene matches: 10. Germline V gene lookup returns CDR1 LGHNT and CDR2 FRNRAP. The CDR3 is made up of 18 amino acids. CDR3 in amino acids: CASGSDLRLAGGPDTQYF. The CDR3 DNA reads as TGTGCTAGTGGTTCGGACCTACGACTAGCGGGAGGGCCAGATACGCAGTATTTT.

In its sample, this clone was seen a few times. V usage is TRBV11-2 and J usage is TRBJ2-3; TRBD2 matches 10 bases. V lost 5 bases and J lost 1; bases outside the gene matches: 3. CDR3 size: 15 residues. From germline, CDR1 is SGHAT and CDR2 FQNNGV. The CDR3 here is CASSRGLAGTDTQYF. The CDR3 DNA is TGTGCCAGCAGCCGCGGACTAGCGGGCACAGATACGCAGTATTTT. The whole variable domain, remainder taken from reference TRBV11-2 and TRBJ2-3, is EAGVAQSPRYKIIEKRQSVAFWCNPISGHATLYWYQQILGQGPKLLIQFQNNGVVDDSQLPKDRFSAERLKGVDSTLKIQPAKLEDSAVYLCASSRGLAGTDTQYFGPGTRLTVL.

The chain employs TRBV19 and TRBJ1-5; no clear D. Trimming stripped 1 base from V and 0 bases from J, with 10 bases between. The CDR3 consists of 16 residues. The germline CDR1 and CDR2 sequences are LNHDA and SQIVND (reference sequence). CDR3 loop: CASSIGEAGSNQPQHF. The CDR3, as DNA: TGTGCCAGTAGTATAGGGGAGGCCGGTAGCAATCAGCCCCAGCATTTT. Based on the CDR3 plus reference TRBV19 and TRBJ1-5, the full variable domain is DGGITQSPKYLFRKEGQNVTLSCEQNLNHDAMYWYRQDPGQGLRLIYYSQIVNDFQKGDIAEGYSVSREKKESFPLTVTSAQKNPTAFYLCASSIGEAGSNQPQHFGDGTRLSIL.

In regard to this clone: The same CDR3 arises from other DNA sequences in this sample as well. The CDR3 DNA is TGCGCCAGCAGCGGGGGGACGGTGAACACTGAAGCTTTCTTT. Protein: CASSGGTVNTEAFF. The chain is built from TRBV5-1 and TRBJ1-1; D is perhaps TRBD1 (5 bases). Germline V gene lookup returns CDR1 SGHRS and CDR2 YFSETQ. V lost 4 bases, J lost 0 bases, and 10 bases lay in between. The CDR3 extends over 14 amino acids.

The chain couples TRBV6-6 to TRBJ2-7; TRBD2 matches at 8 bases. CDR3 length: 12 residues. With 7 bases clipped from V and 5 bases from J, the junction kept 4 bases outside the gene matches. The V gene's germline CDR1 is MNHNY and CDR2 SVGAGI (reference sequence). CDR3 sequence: CASTTGGNEQYF. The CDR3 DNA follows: TGTGCCAGCACCACGGGAGGGAACGAGCAGTACTTC.

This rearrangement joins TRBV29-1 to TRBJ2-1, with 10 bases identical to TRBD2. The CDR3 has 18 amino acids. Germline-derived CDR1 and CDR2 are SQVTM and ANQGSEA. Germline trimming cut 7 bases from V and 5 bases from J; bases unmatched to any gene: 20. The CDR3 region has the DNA TGCAGCGCCCCTGGGGAAGCGGGAGGGCCCATAGGCAACAATGAGCAGTTCTTC. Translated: CSAPGEAGGPIGNNEQFF.

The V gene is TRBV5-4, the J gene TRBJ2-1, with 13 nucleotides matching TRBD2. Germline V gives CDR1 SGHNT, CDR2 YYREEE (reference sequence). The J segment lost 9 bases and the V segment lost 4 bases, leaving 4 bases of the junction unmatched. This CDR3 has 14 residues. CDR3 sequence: CASSEGLAGSEQFF. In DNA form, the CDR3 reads TGTGCCAGCAGCGAGGGACTAGCGGGGAGTGAGCAGTTCTTC.

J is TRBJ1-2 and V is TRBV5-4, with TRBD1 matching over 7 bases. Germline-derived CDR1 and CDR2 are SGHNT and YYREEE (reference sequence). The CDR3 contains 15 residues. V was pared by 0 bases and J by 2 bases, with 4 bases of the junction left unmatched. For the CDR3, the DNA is TGTGCCAGCAGCTTGGGACAGGGCCTCAACTATGGCTACACCTTC. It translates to CASSLGQGLNYGYTF.